This T cell receptor beta chain was profiled in a study of T cell clusters in autoimmune cytopenias. The CDR3 is 16 amino acids. Per germline, CDR1 MNHNS and CDR2 SASEGT. Multiplex touch-down PCR amplified TRB using TRB-A and TRB-B pools in one tube. From the multiplex PCR reads, TCRdb lists one entry per CDR3 protein and no DNA. This repertoire includes some 5,000 distinct CDR3 sequences. Study-wide points: Compared with active autoimmune hepatitis patients, healthy donors showed about 3-fold more exclusive TRB clusters.

As regards this clonotype: Its antigen is as yet unknown.

Each sample's input was 250 to 300 ng genomic DNA, roughly 38,000 genome equivalents. The same specimen was also included in a second study, on T cell repertoires in aging, cancer and after chemotherapy. Per that study: Pre- and post-chemotherapy samples were paired from chronic lymphocytic leukemia patients treated with fludarabine- or bendamustine-based regimens. Healthy donors lost TCR diversity with age mainly through richness, cancer patients through richness and evenness. Hematological cancer patients had lymphoid organ infiltration that may impair thymic emigration or T cell expansion.

The rearrangement links TRBV6-1 to TRBJ2-7; lacking DNA, the TRBD1 call made by TCRdb goes unchecked. The clonotype was recovered from a human donor with chronic lymphocytic leukemia. The donor label of this sample is uncertain. Sample: peripheral blood. The CDR3 loop is CASTREGDAQVGEQYF.